These 8 T cell receptor beta chains originate from one sample sequenced in a study of shared T cell receptors in the human thymus (dated by TCRdb to 2020 to 2023). To prepare the library, the immunoSEQ multiplex PCR assay was applied. Drawn from immuneACCESS, this table holds only the in-frame rearrangements with V and J called that TCRdb kept. Clones are partly lost; checked studies trace under half to an unresolved V gene and leave the rest unexplained. This sample gives hundreds of thousands of clones in total; about 95% of them show up just once. The ten largest clonotypes hold around 0.019% of the sample. The sequenced material came from thymocytes. Receptors originate from a human donor.

This rearrangement joins TRBV25-1 to TRBJ2-7, with D possibly matching TRBD2 (5 bases). The germline V gene has CDR1 MGHDK and CDR2 SYGVNS. Trimming shortened V by 3 bases and J by 0 bases, and 12 bases separated the two germline ends. The CDR3 covers 15 residues. The chain's CDR3 is CASSEAAGSSYEQYF. CDR3 in DNA: TGTGCCAGCAGTGAGGCGGCGGGCAGCTCCTACGAGCAGTACTTC.

The chain couples TRBV5-6 to TRBJ1-2; 8 bases agree with TRBD1. V dropped 3 bases and J dropped 7; count of bases not matched to a gene: 8. The CDR3 spans 14 residues. Germline V lookup: CDR1 SGHDT, CDR2 YYEEEE. CDR3 nucleotides: TGTGCCAGCAGCTCCAATCTAGGACAGGGTGGCTACACCTTC. Amino acid sequence: CASSSNLGQGGYTF. The variable domain in full, with the rest retrieved from reference TRBV5-6 and TRBJ1-2, is DAGVTQSPTHLIKTRGQQVTLRCSPKSGHDTVSWYQQALGQGPQFIFQYYEEEERQRGNFPDRFSGHQFPNYSSELNVNALLLGDSALYLCASSSNLGQGGYTFGSGTRLTVV.

Turning to this clone: Different DNA sequences within this sample yield the same CDR3. The chain combines TRBV27 with TRBJ2-3; D is uncertain. Trimming pared 6 bases from V and 2 bases from J, leaving 6 bases between. The CDR3 runs 12 residues. Germline assignment: CDR1 MNHEY and CDR2 SMNVEV (reference sequence). DNA of the CDR3: TGTGCCAGCAGCCGCCCCACAGATACGCAGTATTTT. This gives the protein CASSRPTDTQYF.

The chain joins TRBV19 to TRBJ2-2, with 8 bases lining up with TRBD2. The CDR3 is 15 amino acids. V trimming: 4 bases; J trimming: 7 bases; junction bases outside the gene matches: 8. Germline CDR1 is LNHDA and CDR2 is SQIVND (reference sequence). Written as DNA, the CDR3 is TGTGCCAGTAGTAGTAAAGCGGGAGCGAGCGGGGAGCTGTTTTTT. Residues: CASSSKAGASGELFF.

V usage is TRBV14 and J usage is TRBJ1-1, with a weak D call TRBD1 (5 bases). The CDR3 has 13 amino acids. Germline V gene lookup returns CDR1 SGHDN and CDR2 FVKESK. The ends were cut back, 0 bases at V and 9 bases at J, with 11 bases in the middle. CDR3: CASSQDGGFQAFF. The CDR3 DNA sequence: TGTGCCAGCAGCCAAGATGGGGGGTTTCAAGCTTTCTTT.

The chain has TRBV7-2 and TRBJ1-3; D possibly corresponds to TRBD1 (6 bases). With 5 bases removed from V and 2 bases from J, the gap between germline ends came to 16 bases. CDR1 and CDR2 (germline): SGHTA, FQGNSA. CDR3 length: 16 amino acids. The DNA of the CDR3 is TGTGCCAGCAGCCCCGAGGGGGGGCTCGCTGGAAACACCATATATTTT. Its translation is CASSPEGGLAGNTIYF.

The chain recombines TRBV11-2 with TRBJ2-5; D call uncertain. Germline CDR1 and CDR2: SGHAT and FQNNGV. This CDR3 spans 13 amino acids. V lost 3 bases and J 1 base, leaving 6 bases between the germline ends. CDR3 amino acids: CASSFNSQETQYF. The CDR3, as DNA: TGTGCCAGCAGCTTCAACAGCCAAGAGACCCAGTACTTC. The full variable domain, rest sourced from reference TRBV11-2 and TRBJ2-5, is EAGVAQSPRYKIIEKRQSVAFWCNPISGHATLYWYQQILGQGPKLLIQFQNNGVVDDSQLPKDRFSAERLKGVDSTLKIQPAKLEDSAVYLCASSFNSQETQYFGPGTRLLVL.

The CDR3 nucleotides are TGTGCCAGCAGTGCTACTAGCGAGCACGAGCAGTACTTC. This translates into CASSATSEHEQYF. The V gene is TRBV6-4, the J gene TRBJ2-7, with 7 bases fitting TRBD2. The CDR3 covers 13 residues. V shed 4 bases and J 5 bases; nucleotides not matched to a gene: 5. The germline V gene encodes CDR1 MRHNA and CDR2 SNTAGT.